Sequencing of this TCR beta chain was carried out in a study of identifying expanded T cells in peripheral blood. Collection occurred without any documented infections or immune events in donors. The CDR3 spans 12 residues. Trimming pared 0 bases from V and 6 bases from J, leaving 7 bases between. Germline V gives CDR1 SGHRS, CDR2 YFSETQ. Clones were sequenced by immunoSEQ multiplex PCR, and TCRdb holds only the in-frame ones, with some missing. The repertoire has roughly 130,000 clones, 75% to 90% of them found once; the top ten carry less than 10%. The receptor was derived from a person between 18 and 69 years old in good health. The rearrangement joins TRBV5-1 to TRBJ2-7, with D uncertain. The sequenced sample consisted of blood. The CDR3 region has the DNA TGCGCCAGCAGCTTGGCCGGGCGCGAGCAGTACTTC. Its translation is CASSLAGREQYF.